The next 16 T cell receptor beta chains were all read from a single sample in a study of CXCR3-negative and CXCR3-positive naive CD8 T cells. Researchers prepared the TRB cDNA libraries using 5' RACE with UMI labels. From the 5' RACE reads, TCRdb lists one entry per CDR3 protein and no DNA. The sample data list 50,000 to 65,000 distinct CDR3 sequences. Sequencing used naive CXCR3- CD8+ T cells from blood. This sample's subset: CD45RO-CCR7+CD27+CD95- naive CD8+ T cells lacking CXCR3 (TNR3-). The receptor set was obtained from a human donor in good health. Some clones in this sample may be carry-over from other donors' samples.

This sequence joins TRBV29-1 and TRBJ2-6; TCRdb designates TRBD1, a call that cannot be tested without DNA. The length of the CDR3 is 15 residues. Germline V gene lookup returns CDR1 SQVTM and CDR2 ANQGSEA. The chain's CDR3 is CSVEVGRSGANVLTF.

CDR3 sequence reads: CASSSLAAAGETQYF. This chain links TRBV12-3 or TRBV12-4 with TRBJ2-5; with no DNA, the TCRdb D assignment of TRBD1 cannot be verified. The CDR3 is 15 residues long.

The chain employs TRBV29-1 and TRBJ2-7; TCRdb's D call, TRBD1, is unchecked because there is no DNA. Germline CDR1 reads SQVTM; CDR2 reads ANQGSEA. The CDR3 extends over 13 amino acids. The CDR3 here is CSVGGAAEYEQYF.

CDR3 residues: CASSDPGRRFGTDTQYF. This chain joins TRBV25-1 and TRBJ2-3; there is no DNA to check the TCRdb D call of TRBD1. Germline V CDR1 and CDR2: MGHDK, SYGVNS. This CDR3 has 17 amino acids.

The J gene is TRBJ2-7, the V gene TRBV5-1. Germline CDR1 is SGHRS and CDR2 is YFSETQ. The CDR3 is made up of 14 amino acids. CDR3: CASSLARPSYEQYF.

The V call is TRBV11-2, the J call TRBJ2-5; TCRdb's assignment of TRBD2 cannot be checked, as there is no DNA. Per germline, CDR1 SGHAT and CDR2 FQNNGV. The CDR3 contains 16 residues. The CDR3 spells CASSRGLAVYQETQYF.

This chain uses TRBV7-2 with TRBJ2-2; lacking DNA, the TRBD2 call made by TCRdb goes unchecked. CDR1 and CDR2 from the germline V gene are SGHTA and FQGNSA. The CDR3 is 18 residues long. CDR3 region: CASSLELLAGVNTGELFF.

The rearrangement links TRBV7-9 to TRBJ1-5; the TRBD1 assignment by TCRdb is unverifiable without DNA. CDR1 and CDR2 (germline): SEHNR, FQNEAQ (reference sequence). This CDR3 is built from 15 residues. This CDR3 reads CASSFYDGKNQPQHF.

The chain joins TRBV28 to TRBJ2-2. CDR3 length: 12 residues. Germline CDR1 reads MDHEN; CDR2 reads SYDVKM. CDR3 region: CASRRNTGELFF.

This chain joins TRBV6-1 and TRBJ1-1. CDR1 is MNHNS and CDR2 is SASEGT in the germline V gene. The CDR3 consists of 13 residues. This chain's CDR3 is CASSERMNTEAFF.

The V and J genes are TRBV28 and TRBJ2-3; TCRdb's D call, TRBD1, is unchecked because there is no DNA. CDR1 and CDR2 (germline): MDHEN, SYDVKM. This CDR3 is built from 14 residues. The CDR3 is CASSHRIRTDTQYF. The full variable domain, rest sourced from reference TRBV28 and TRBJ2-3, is DVKVTQSSRYLVKRTGEKVFLECVQDMDHENMFWYRQDPGLGLRLIYFSYDVKMKEKGDIPEGYSVSREKKERFSLILESASTNQTSMYLCASSHRIRTDTQYFGPGTRLTVL.

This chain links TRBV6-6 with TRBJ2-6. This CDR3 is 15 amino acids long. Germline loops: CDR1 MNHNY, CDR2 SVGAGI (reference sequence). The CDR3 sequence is CASSYDSTGANILTF.

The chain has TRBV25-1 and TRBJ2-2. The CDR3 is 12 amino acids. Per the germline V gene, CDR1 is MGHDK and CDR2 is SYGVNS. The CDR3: CATARVSGELFF.

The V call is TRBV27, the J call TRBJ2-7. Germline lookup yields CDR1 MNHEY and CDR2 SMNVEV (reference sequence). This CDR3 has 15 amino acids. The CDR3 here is CASSLSAGAHYEQYF.

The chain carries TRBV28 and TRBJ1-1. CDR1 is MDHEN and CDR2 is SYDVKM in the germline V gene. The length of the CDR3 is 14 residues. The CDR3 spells CASSLAGEGTEAFF.

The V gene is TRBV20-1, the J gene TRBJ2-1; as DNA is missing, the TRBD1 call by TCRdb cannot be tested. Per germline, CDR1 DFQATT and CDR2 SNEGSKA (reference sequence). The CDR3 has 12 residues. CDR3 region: CSARDQGHEQFF.